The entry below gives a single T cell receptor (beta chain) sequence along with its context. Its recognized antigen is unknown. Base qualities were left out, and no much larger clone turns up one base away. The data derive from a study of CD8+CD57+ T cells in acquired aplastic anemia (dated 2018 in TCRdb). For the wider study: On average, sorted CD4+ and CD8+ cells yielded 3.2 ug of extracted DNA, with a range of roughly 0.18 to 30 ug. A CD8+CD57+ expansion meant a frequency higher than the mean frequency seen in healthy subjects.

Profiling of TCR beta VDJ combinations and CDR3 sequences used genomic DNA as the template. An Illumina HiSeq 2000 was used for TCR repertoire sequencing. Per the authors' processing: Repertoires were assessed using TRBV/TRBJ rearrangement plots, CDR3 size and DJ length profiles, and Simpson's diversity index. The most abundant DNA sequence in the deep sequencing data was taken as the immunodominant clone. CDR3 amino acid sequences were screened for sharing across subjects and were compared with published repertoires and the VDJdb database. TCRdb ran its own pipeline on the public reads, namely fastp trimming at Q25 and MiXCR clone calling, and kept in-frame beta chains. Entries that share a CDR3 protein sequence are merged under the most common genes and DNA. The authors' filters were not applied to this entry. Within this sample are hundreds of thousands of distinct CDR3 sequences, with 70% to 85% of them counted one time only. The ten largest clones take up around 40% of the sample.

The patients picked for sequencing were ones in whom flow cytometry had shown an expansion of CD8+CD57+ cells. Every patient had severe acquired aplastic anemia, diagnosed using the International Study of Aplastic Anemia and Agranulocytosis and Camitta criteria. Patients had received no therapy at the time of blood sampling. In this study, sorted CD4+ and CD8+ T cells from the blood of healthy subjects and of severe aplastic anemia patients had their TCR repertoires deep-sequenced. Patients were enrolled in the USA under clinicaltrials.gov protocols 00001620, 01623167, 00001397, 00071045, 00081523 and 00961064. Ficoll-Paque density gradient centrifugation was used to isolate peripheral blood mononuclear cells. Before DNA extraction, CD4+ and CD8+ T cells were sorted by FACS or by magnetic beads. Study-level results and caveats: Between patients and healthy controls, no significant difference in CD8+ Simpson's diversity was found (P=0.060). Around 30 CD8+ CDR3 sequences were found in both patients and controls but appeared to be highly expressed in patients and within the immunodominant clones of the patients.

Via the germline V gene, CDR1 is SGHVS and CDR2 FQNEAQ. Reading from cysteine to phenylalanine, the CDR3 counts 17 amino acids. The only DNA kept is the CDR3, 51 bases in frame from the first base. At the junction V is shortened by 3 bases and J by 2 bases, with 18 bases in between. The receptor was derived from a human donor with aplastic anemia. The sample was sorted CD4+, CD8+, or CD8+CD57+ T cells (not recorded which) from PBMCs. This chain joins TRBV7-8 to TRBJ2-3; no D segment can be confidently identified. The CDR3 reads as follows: CASSFHPEKLYTDTQYF. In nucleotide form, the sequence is TGTGCCAGCAGCTTTCATCCAGAAAAACTCTACACAGATACGCAGTATTTT.